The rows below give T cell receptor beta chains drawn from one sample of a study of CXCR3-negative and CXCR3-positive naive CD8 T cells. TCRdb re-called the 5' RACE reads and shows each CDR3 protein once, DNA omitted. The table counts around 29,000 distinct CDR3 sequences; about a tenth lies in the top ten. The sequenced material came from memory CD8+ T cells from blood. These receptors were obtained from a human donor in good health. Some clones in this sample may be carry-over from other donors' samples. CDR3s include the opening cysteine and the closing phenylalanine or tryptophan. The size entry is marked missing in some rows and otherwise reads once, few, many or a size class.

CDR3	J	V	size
CSVEDVRDSYEQYF	TRBJ2-7	TRBV29-1	-
CASSPPMGQPQHF	TRBJ1-5	TRBV18	-
CASSPGQGTDWAKNIQYF	TRBJ2-4	TRBV6-6	-
CASSQGREETQYF	TRBJ2-5	TRBV19	-
CASSYSGQMYQETQYF	TRBJ2-5	TRBV6-6	-
CASISGQDSYEQYF	TRBJ2-7	TRBV28	-
CSAETGQGAYTGELFF	TRBJ2-2	TRBV20-1	-
CSARDWGGPSTDTQYF	TRBJ2-3	TRBV20-1	-
CASSQASSGNTIYF	TRBJ1-3	TRBV3-1	-
CASSLMTSGGTEQFF	TRBJ2-1	TRBV11-1	-
CASMGPPSTDTQYF	TRBJ2-3	TRBV21-1	-
CASSILAGGSYEQYF	TRBJ2-7	TRBV7-2	-
CASSLLRDGYEQYF	TRBJ2-7	TRBV7-9	-
CASSLGREKSSYNEQFF	TRBJ2-1	TRBV7-2	-
CASSEMGGGSDEKLFF	TRBJ1-4	TRBV2	-
CSAVGAGVSIKSTEAFF	TRBJ1-1	TRBV20-1	-
CAKLRDPVGEAFF	TRBJ1-1	TRBV19	-
CAISARTSSSYNEQFF	TRBJ2-1	TRBV10-3	medium-sized
CASSAGTAYGYTF	TRBJ1-2	TRBV9	-
CASSFPDRLGEQYF	TRBJ2-7	TRBV27	-
CASSGSGGYNEQFF	TRBJ2-1	TRBV7-9	-
CASSLRSYEQYF	TRBJ2-7	TRBV7-9	-
CASSQEGGNTEAFF	TRBJ1-1	TRBV3-1	-
CSFRDMYEQYF	TRBJ2-7	TRBV29-1	-
CASSQVFSFLPDGYTF	TRBJ1-2	TRBV4-2	-
CSARDLGSYNEQFF	TRBJ2-1	TRBV20-1	-
CASSPPSGEAFF	TRBJ1-1	TRBV6-5	-
CASSQTGLATYEQYF	TRBJ2-7	TRBV4-3	-
CSVEPSGGAGYEQYF	TRBJ2-7	TRBV20-1	-
CASSLRAGVREQYF	TRBJ2-7	TRBV7-8	-
CASSFNTEAFF	TRBJ1-1	TRBV12-3/TRBV12-4	-
CASSHDRETQYF	TRBJ2-5	TRBV27	-
CASSPPELRSYEQYF	TRBJ2-7	TRBV27	-
CSARSAEDYNEQFF	TRBJ2-1	TRBV20-1	-
CASSTGTSNEQFF	TRBJ2-1	TRBV6-4	-
CASSPSGEAGDPPDTQYF	TRBJ2-3	TRBV2	medium-sized